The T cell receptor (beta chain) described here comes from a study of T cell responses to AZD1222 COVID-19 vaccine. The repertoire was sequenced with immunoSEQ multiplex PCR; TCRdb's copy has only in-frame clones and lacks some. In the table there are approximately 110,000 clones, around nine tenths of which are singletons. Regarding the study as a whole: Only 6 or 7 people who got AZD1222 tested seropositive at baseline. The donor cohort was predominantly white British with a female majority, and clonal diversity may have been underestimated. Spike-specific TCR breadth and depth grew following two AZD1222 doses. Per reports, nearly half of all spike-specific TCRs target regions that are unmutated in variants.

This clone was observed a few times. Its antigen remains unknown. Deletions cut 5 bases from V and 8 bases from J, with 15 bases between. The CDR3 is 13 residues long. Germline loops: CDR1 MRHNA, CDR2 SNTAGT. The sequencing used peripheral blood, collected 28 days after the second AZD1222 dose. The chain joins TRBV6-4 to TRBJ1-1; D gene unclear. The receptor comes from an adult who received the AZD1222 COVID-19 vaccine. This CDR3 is CASSSEIGKEAFF. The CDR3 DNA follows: TGTGCCAGCAGTTCAGAAATCGGGAAGGAAGCTTTCTTT.